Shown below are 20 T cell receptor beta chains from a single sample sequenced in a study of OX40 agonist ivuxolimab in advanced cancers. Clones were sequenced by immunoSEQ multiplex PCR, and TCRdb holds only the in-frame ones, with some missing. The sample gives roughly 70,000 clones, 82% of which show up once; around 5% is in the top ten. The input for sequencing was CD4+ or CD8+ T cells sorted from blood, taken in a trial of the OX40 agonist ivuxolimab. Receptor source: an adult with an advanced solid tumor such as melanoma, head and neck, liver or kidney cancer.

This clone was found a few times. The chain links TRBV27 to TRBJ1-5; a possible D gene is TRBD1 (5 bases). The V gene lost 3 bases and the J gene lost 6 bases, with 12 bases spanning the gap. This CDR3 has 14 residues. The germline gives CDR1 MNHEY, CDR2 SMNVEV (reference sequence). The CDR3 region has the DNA TGTGCCAGCAGTTTCCGGGCAGGGAGTCAGCCCCAGCATTTT. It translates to CASSFRAGSQPQHF.

The CDR3 nucleotides are TGCGCCAGCAGCCAACGGGAGGGTAATGAGCAGTTCTTC. Protein sequence: CASSQREGNEQFF. The rearrangement joins TRBV4-1 to TRBJ2-1; 8 bases align to TRBD2. Germline CDR1 is MGHRA and CDR2 is YSYEKL. V trimming: 2 bases; J trimming: 7 bases; junction bases outside the gene matches: 1. The CDR3 has 13 amino acids.

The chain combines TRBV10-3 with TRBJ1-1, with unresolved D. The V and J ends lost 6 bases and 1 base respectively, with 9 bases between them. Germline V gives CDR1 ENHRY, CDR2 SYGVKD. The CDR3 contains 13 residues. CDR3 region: CAIREQTNTEAFF. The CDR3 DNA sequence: TGTGCCATCAGAGAACAGACGAACACTGAAGCTTTCTTT.

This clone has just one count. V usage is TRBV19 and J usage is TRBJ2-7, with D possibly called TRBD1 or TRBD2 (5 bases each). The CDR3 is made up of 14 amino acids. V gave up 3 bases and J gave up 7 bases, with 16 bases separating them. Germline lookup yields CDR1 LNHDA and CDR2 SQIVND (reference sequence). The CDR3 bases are TGTGCCAGTAGTATGGATCCGGGGACGGTAGAGCAGTACTTC. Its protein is CASSMDPGTVEQYF.

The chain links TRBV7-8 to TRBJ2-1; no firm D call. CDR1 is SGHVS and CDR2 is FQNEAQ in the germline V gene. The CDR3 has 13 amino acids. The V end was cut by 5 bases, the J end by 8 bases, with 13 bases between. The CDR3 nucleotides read TGTGCCAGCAGCCGTCGCGGTAGAGATGAGCAGTTCTTC. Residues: CASSRRGRDEQFF.

The CDR3 coding sequence is TGTGCCAGCAGTCCAAGGACTAGCGGGGGGTCCTACAATGAGCAGTTCTTC. Translating it yields CASSPRTSGGSYNEQFF. The rearrangement uses TRBV28 and TRBJ2-1; 14 positions match TRBD2. The CDR3 covers 17 residues. Trimming took 5 bases from V and 1 from J; bases not matched to a gene: 4. The germline CDR1 and CDR2 sequences are MDHEN and SYDVKM.

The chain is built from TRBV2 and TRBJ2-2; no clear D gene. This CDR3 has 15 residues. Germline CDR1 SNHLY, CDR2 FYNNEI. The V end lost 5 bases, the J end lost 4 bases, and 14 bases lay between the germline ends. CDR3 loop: CASSLRRGSTGELFF. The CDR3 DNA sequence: TGTGCCAGCAGTCTCCGGCGAGGAAGCACCGGGGAGCTGTTTTTT.

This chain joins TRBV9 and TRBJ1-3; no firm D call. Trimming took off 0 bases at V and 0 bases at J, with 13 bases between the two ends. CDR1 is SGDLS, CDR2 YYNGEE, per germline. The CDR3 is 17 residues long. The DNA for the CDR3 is TGTGCCAGCAGCGTAGGTCATCTGAAGAGCTCTGGAAACACCATATATTTT. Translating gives CASSVGHLKSSGNTIYF.

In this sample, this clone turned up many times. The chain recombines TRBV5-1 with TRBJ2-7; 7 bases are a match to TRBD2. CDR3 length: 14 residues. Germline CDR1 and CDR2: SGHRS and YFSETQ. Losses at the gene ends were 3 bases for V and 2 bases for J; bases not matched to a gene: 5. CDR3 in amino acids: CASSSGGTPYEQYF. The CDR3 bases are TGCGCCAGCAGCTCGGGAGGAACCCCCTACGAGCAGTACTTC.

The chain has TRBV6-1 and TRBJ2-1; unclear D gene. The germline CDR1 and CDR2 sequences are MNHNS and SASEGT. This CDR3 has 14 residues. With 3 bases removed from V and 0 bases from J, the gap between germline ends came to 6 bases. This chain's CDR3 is CASSDWSSYNEQFF. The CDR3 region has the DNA TGTGCCAGCAGTGACTGGAGCTCCTACAATGAGCAGTTCTTC.

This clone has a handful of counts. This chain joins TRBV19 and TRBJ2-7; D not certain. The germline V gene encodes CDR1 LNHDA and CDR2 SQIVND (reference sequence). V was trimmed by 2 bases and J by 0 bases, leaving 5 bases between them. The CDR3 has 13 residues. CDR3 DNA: TGTGCCAGTAGTATACAGATCTCCTACGAGCAGTACTTC. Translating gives CASSIQISYEQYF.

CDR3 region: CASSRLDTVHEQFF. The CDR3, as DNA: TGTGCCAGCAGTCGACTAGACACGGTTCATGAGCAGTTCTTC. The V call is TRBV7-2, the J call TRBJ2-1; D is perhaps TRBD2 (6 bases). Germline V gene lookup returns CDR1 SGHTA and CDR2 FQGNSA. Trimming took 6 bases from V and 8 from J, leaving 17 bases between them. The CDR3 spans 14 residues. The full variable domain, in which reference TRBV7-2 and TRBJ2-1 provide the parts outside the CDR3, is GAGVSQSPSNKVTEKGKDVELRCDPISGHTALYWYRQSLGQGLEFLIYFQGNSAPDKSGLPSDRFSAERTGGSVSTLTIQRTQQEDSAVYLCASSRLDTVHEQFFGPGTRLTVL.

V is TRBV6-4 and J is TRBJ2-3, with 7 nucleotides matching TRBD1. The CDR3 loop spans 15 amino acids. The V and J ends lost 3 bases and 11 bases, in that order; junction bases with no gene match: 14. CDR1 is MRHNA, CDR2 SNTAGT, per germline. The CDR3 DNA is TGTGCCAGCAGTGAAAACTGGGGTGGGACAGCGAAGCAGTATTTT. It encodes CASSENWGGTAKQYF.

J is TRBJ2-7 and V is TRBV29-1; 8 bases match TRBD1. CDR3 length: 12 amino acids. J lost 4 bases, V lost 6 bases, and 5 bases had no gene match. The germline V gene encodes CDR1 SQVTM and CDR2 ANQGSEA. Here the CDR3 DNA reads TGCAGCGTGAGGACAGGGAAATACGAGCAGTACTTC. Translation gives CSVRTGKYEQYF.

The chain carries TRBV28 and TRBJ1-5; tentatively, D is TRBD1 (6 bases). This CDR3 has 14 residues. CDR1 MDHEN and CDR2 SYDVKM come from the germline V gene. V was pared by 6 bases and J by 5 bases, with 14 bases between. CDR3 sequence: CASRPDSGDQPQHF. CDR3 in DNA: TGTGCCAGCAGGCCGGACAGTGGGGATCAGCCCCAGCATTTT.

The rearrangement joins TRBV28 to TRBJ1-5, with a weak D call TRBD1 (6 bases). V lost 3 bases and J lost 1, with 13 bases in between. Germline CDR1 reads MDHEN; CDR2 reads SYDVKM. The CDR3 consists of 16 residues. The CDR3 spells CASSFATGPSNQPQHF. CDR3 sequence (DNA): TGTGCCAGCAGTTTTGCAACAGGGCCAAGCAATCAGCCCCAGCATTTT. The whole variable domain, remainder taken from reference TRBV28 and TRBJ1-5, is DVKVTQSSRYLVKRTGEKVFLECVQDMDHENMFWYRQDPGLGLRLIYFSYDVKMKEKGDIPEGYSVSREKKERFSLILESASTNQTSMYLCASSFATGPSNQPQHFGDGTRLSIL.

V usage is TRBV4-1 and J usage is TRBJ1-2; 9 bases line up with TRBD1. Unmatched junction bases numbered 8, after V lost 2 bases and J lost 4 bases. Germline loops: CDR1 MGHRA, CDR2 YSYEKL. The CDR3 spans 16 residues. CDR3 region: CASSQTADRGTYGYTF. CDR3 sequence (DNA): TGCGCCAGCAGCCAAACGGCAGACAGGGGGACCTATGGCTACACCTTC.

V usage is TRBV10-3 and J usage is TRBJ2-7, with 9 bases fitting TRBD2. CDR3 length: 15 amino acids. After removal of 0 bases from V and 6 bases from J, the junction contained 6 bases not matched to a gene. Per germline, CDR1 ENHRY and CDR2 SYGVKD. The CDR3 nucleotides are TGTGCCATCAGTGAGTCGGGCGGGAGGGCCCGCGAGCAGTACTTC. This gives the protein CAISESGGRAREQYF.

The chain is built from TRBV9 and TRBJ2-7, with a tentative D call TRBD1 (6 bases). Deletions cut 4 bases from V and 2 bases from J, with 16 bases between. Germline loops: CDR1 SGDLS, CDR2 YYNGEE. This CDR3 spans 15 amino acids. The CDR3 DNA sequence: TGTGCCAGCAGCTCTCAACAAGGACAGACCTACGAGCAGTACTTC. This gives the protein CASSSQQGQTYEQYF.

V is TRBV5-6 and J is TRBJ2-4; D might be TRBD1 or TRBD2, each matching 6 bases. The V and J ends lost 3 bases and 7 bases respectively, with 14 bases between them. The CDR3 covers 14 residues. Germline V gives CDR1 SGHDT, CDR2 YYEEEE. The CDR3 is CASSSKTGGNIQYF. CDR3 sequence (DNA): TGTGCCAGCAGCTCCAAGACAGGAGGGAACATTCAGTACTTC.